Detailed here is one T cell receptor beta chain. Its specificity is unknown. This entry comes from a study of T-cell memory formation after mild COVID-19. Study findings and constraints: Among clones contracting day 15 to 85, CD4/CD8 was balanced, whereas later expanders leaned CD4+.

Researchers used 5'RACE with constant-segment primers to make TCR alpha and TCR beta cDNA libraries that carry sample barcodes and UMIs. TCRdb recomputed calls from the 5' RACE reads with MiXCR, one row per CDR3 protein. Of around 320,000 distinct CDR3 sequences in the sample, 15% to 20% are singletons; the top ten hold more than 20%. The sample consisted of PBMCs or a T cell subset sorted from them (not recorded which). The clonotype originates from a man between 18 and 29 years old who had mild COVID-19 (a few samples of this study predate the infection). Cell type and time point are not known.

The chain's CDR3 is CASSYSIGTDYEQYF. The CDR3 DNA reads TGTGCCAGCAGTTACTCGATAGGCACCGACTACGAGCAGTACTTC. The chain combines TRBV6-5 with TRBJ2-7; D gene ambiguous. The length of the CDR3 is 15 residues. Between the trimmed V and J ends, which lost 0 bases and 3 bases, there was a span of 12 bases. The germline V gene encodes CDR1 MNHEY and CDR2 SVGAGI.